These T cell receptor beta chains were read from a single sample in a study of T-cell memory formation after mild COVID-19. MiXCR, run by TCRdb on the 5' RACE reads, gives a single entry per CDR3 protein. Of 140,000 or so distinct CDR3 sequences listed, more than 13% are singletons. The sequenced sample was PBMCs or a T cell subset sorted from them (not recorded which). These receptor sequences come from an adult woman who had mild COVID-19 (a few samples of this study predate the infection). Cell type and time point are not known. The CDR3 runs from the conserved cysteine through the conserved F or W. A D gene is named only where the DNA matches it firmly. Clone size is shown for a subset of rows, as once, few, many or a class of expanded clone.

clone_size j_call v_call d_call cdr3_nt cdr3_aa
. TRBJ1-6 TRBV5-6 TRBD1 TGTGCCAGCAGCTGGTCCGAGACAGGGGGCGAATCACCCCTCCACTTT CASSWSETGGESPLHF
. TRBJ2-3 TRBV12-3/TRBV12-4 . TGTGCCAGCAGTTCTCTTTGGAGGGGCACAGATACGCAGTATTTT CASSSLWRGTDTQYF
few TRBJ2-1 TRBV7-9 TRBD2 TGTGCCAGCAGCTCTCGGCTAGCGGGACACAATGAGCAGTTCTTC CASSSRLAGHNEQFF
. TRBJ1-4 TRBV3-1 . TGTGCCAGCGTACCCTGTTTCAAGGAAAAACTGTTTTTT CASVPCFKEKLFF
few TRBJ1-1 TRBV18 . TGTGCCAGCGAGGGCCCAAAGGTCGGGAGGAACACTGAAGCTTTCTTT CASEGPKVGRNTEAFF
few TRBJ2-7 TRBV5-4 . TGTGCCAGCAGCTTCGATGCCAGGGGGGTAAACTACGAGCAGTACTTC CASSFDARGVNYEQYF
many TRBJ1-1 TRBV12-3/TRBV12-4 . TGTGCCAGTCAGATGAACACTGAAGCTTTCTTT CASQMNTEAFF
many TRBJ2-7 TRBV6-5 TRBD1 TGTGCCAGCGGGGACAGGTCCCTCTCCTACGAGCAGTACTTC CASGDRSLSYEQYF
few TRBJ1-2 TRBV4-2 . TGTGCCAGCAGCCAAGATCCCAGCTATGGCTACACCTTC CASSQDPSYGYTF
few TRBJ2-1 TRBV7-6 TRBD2 TGTGCCAGCAGCCCGCGGGAGGGAGGTTACAATGAGCAGTTCTTC CASSPREGGYNEQFF
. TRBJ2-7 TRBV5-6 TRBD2 TGTGCCAGCAGCCCAGGATCCGGGGGGGCCAACTACGAGCAGTACTTC CASSPGSGGANYEQYF
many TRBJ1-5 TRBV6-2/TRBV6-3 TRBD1 TGTGCCAGCAGTTACTCGACAGGGGGCAATCAGCCCCAGCATTTT CASSYSTGGNQPQHF
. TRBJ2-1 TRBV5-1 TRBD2 TGCGCCAGCATGTCTTTCGGCGGGGGTAATCCCTCCTACAATGAGCAGTTCTTC CASMSFGGGNPSYNEQFF
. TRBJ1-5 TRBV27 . TGTGCCAGCGGTGAAGAGTATAGCAATCAGCCCCAGCATTTT CASGEEYSNQPQHF
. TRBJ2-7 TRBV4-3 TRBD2 TGCGCCAGCAGCCAAGGTGTATTAGCGGGGTACTACGAGCAGTACTTC CASSQGVLAGYYEQYF
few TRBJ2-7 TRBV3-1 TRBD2 TGTGCCAGCAGCCAATGGACTAGCGGGAACGAGCAGTACTTC CASSQWTSGNEQYF
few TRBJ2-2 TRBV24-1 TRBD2 TGTGCCACCAGTGTCGGTAGCGGGAGCAACACCGGGGAGCTGTTTTTT CATSVGSGSNTGELFF
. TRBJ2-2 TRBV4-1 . TGCGCCAGCAGCCTTCAGGGATCCACCGGGGAGCTGTTTTTT CASSLQGSTGELFF
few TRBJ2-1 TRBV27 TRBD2 TGTGCCAGCAGTTACGGGACTAGCGACCGGGAGCAGTTCTTC CASSYGTSDREQFF
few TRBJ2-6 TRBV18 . TGTGCCAGCTCACCAACGGGGACTGGACTGAGCTCTGGGGCCAACGTCCTGACTTTC CASSPTGTGLSSGANVLTF
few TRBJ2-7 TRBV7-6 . TGTGCCAGCAGCTTAGCGTTGGGGGCGTCCTACGAGCAGTACTTC CASSLALGASYEQYF
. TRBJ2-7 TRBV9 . TGTGCCAGCAGCGTAGTATGGGGCCCGAGCGGAGTGACCTACGAGCAGTACTTC CASSVVWGPSGVTYEQYF
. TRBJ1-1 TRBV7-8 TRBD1 TGTGCCAGCAGCCCCAACCTCGGACAGGGCGAAGCTTTCTTT CASSPNLGQGEAFF
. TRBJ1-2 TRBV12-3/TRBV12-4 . TGTGCCAGCAGTTTAGCGTCAGCATATGGCTACACCTTC CASSLASAYGYTF
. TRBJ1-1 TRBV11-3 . TGTGCCAGCAGGGGCCTCAACACTGAAGCTTTCTTT CASRGLNTEAFF
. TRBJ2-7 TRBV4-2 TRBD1 TGTGCCGGCAGCCACGGCCGGGACAGCTCCTACGAGCAGTACTTC CAGSHGRDSSYEQYF
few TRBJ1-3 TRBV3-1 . TGTGCCAGCAGCCAAGATGCCGGGGCCGGAAACACCATATATTTT CASSQDAGAGNTIYF
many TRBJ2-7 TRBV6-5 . TGTGCCAGCAGTTACTGGGACGGGCCATACGAGCAGTACTTC CASSYWDGPYEQYF
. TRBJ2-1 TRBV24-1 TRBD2 TGTGCCACCAGTGACCGGTCTAGCGGAGCTTACAATGAGCAGTTCTTC CATSDRSSGAYNEQFF
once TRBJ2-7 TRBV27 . TGTGCCAGCAGTTCCCCAGGATTGAGCTCCTACGAGCAGTACTTC CASSSPGLSSYEQYF
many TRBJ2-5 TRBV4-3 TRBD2 TGCGCCAGCAGCCAAGGACTAGCGGGAGGGCTAGAGACCCAGTACTTC CASSQGLAGGLETQYF
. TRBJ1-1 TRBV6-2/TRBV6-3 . TGTGCCAGCAGCCTCAGACGGACCCCTTCGACTGAAGCTTTCTTT CASSLRRTPSTEAFF
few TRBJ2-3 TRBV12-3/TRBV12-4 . TGTGCCAGCAGCCTCGGTCTGGCTAGCCCTACAGATACGCAGTATTTT CASSLGLASPTDTQYF
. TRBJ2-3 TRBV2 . TGTGCCAGCAGTGAAGTTGGCAGACCCCTAACAGATACGCAGTATTTT CASSEVGRPLTDTQYF
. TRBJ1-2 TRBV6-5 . TGTGCCAGCAGTGCCCTAGGGGAGGACTATGGCTACACCTTC CASSALGEDYGYTF
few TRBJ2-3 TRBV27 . TGTGCCAGCAGTTTACGACAGGCCACAGATACGCAGTATTTT CASSLRQATDTQYF
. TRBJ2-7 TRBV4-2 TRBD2 TGTGCCAGCAGCCCTGCCCCCCTAGCGGAGCCAATCTACGAGCAGTACTTC CASSPAPLAEPIYEQYF
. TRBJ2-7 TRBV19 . TGTGCCAGTAGGAGAGGAACGGGACTGAGCTCCTACGAGCAGTACTTC CASRRGTGLSSYEQYF
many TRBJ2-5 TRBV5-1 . TGCGCCAGCAGCTTAGGTGACCAAGAGACCCAGTACTTC CASSLGDQETQYF
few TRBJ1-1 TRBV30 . TGTGCCTGCAGGGGCGCGGCTGAAGCTTTCTTT CACRGAAEAFF
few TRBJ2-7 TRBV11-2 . TGTGCCAGCAGCGCCCGCTCCTACGAGCAGTACTTC CASSARSYEQYF
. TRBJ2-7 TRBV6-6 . TGTGCCAGCACCCTTTCTTTCTCCTACGAGCAGTACTTC CASTLSFSYEQYF
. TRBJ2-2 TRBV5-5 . TGTGCCAGCAGCCGACCGGACCGGATGGGGTACACCGGGGAGCTGTTTTTT CASSRPDRMGYTGELFF
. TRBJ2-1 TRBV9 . TGTGCCAGCAGCGTAGTGGGTGATGAGCAGTTCTTC CASSVVGDEQFF
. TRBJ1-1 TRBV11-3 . TGTGCCAGCAGCTTAGTGAGTAGCGGAGGCACTGAAGCTTTCTTT CASSLVSSGGTEAFF
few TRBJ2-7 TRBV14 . TGTGCCAGCAGGGGCAGGGGCTCCTACGAGCAGTACTTC CASRGRGSYEQYF
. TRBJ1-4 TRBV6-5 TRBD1 TGTGCCAGCAACCCCGGACAGGGTTACGAAAAACTGTTTTTT CASNPGQGYEKLFF
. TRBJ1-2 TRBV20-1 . TGCAGTGCTAGAGAAGGGGCAGGCTATGGCTACACCTTC CSAREGAGYGYTF
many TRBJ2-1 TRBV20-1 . TGCAGTGCCGCATGGGGCGGAACCAGCTCCTACAATGAGCAGTTCTTC CSAAWGGTSSYNEQFF
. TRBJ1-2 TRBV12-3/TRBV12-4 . TGTGCCAGCAGTTTGACAGACTATGGCTACACCTTC CASSLTDYGYTF
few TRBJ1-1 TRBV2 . TGTGCCAGCGGTTTTGATTTGAGGATAGGGTCCAACACTGAAGCTTTCTTT CASGFDLRIGSNTEAFF
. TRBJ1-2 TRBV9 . TGTGCCAGCAGCGTAGGTGGGTCCCTGGCCCGGGGCTACACCTTC CASSVGGSLARGYTF